This TCR beta chain is from a study of T cells after yellow fever vaccination. Overall study findings and caveats: In post-booster samples, most primary-vaccination clones reappeared (about 97% CD4, roughly 88% CD8). Relatively few clonotypes were ones that appeared in both CD4 and CD8 compartments. The study noted that FACS-sorted repertoires could contain abundant clonotypes contaminating from the bulk population.

For this clonotype: No antigen is known for it. This likely comes from a read error, as the CDR3 has no conserved phenylalanine or tryptophan at its end.

TCRdb recomputed calls from the 5' RACE reads with MiXCR, one row per CDR3 protein. The top ten clones hold about 0.51% of a sample with roughly 250,000 distinct CDR3 sequences, approximately 13% of them seen once. Sequencing used CD4+ T cells sorted from PBMCs, obtained 45 days after the yellow fever booster vaccination. This sequence originates from a man aged 25-40 years who received the YFV17D yellow fever vaccine.

CDR3 loop: CASSESRTGNHYEQYL. In DNA, the CDR3 is TGTGCCAGCAGTGAATCAAGGACAGGGAACCACTACGAGCAGTACTTA. This sequence joins TRBV25-1 and TRBJ2-7, with 8 bases identical to TRBD1. The CDR3 is 16 residues long. Germline CDR1 is MGHDK and CDR2 is SYGVNS. The V and J ends lost 1 base and 3 bases, in that order; junction bases with no gene match: 8.